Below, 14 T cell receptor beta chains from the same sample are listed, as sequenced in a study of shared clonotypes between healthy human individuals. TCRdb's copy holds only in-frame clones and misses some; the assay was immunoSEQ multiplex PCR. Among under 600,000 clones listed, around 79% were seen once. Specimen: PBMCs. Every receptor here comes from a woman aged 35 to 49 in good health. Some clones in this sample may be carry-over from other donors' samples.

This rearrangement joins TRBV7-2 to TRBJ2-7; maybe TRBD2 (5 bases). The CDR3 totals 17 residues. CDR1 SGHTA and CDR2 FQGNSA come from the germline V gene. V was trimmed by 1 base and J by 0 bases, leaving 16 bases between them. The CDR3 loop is CASSLVGTRVFSYEQYF. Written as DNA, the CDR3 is TGTGCCAGCAGCTTAGTGGGAACTAGGGTATTCTCCTACGAGCAGTACTTC.

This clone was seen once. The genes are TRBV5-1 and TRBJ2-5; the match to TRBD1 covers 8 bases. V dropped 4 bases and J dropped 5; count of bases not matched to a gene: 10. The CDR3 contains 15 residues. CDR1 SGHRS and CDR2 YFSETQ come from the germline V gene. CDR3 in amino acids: CASSRGQGQGETQYF. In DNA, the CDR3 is TGCGCCAGCAGCCGAGGACAGGGCCAGGGGGAGACCCAGTACTTC.

CDR3 protein: CATSRDRGRVGYTF. As DNA, the CDR3 is TGTGCCACCAGCAGGGACAGGGGGCGCGTTGGCTACACCTTC. The J gene is TRBJ1-2, the V gene TRBV15; 11 bases map to TRBD1. Germline assignment: CDR1 LNHNV and CDR2 YYDKDF (reference sequence). CDR3 length equals 14 residues. Germline trimming cut 3 bases from V and 7 bases from J; bases unmatched to any gene: 4.

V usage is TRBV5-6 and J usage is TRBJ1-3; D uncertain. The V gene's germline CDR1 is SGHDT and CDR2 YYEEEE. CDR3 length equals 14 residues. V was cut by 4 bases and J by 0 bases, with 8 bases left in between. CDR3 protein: CASSPRISGNTIYF. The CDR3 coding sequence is TGTGCCAGCAGCCCTCGGATCTCTGGAAACACCATATATTTT.

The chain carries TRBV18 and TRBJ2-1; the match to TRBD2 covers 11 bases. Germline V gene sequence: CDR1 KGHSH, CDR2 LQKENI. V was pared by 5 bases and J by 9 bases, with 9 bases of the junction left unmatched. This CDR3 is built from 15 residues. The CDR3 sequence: CASSVAGTSGFEQFF. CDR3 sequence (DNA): TGTGCCAGCTCAGTGGCCGGGACTAGCGGATTTGAGCAGTTCTTC.

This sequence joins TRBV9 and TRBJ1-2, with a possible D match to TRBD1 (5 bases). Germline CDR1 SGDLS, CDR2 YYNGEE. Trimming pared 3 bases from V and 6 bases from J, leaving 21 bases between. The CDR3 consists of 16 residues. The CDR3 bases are TGTGCCAGCAGCGACCCCAAGCGGGGGTCTTCGGATGGCTACACCTTC. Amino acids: CASSDPKRGSSDGYTF.

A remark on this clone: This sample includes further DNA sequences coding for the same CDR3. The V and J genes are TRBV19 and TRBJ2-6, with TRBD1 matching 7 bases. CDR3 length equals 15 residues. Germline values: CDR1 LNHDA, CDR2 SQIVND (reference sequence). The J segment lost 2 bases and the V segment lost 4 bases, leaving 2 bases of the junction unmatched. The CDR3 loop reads CASSNRGPGANVLTF. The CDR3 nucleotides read TGTGCCAGTAGTAACAGGGGTCCTGGGGCCAACGTCCTGACTTTC.

The CDR3 reads CASSVTGEGEKLFF. The CDR3 region has the DNA TGTGCCAGCAGTGTCACAGGGGAGGGGGAAAAACTGTTTTTT. The V gene is TRBV28, the J gene TRBJ1-4, with TRBD1 identical over 7 bases. V gave up 5 bases and J gave up 8 bases; unmatched junction bases: 8. Germline assignment: CDR1 MDHEN and CDR2 SYDVKM. The CDR3 extends over 14 amino acids. Combining the CDR3 with reference TRBV28 and TRBJ1-4 gives the whole variable domain DVKVTQSSRYLVKRTGEKVFLECVQDMDHENMFWYRQDPGLGLRLIYFSYDVKMKEKGDIPEGYSVSREKKERFSLILESASTNQTSMYLCASSVTGEGEKLFFGSGTQLSVL.

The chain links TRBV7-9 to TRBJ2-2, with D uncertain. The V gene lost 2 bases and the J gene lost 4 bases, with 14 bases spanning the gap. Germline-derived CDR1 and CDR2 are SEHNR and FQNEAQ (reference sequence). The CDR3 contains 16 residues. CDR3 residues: CASSLLAGLGTGELFF. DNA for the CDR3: TGTGCCAGCAGCTTATTAGCTGGTCTAGGCACCGGGGAGCTGTTTTTT.

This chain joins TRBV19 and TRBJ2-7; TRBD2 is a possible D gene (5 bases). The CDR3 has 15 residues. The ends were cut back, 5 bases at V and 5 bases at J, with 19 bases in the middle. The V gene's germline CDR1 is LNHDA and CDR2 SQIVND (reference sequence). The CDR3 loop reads CASSFRANGVDEQYF. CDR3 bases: TGTGCCAGTAGTTTCCGGGCCAACGGGGTGGACGAGCAGTACTTC.

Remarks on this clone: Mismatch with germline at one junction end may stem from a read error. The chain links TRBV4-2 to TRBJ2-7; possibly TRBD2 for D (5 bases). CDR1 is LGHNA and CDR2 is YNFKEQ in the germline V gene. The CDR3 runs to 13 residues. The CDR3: CASSQEEDLGVVF. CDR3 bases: TGTGCCAGCAGCCAAGAGGAGGACCTTGGAGTCGTCTTC.

CDR3 in DNA: TGCGCCAGCAGCCTTTCCGGATTGACCCCGGGGGAAAAACTGTTTTTT. It specifies CASSLSGLTPGEKLFF. The chain is built from TRBV4-1 and TRBJ1-4; D call uncertain. Between the trimmed V and J ends, which lost 4 bases and 8 bases, there was a span of 20 bases. Germline CDR1 MGHRA, CDR2 YSYEKL. The length of the CDR3 is 16 residues.

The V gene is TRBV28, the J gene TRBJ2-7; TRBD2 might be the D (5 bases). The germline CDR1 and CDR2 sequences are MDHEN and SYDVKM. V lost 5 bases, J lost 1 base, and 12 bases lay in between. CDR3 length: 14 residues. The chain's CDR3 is CASSETMASYEQYF. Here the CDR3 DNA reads TGTGCCAGCAGTGAGACTATGGCATCCTACGAGCAGTACTTC. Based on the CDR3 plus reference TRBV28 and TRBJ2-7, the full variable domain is DVKVTQSSRYLVKRTGEKVFLECVQDMDHENMFWYRQDPGLGLRLIYFSYDVKMKEKGDIPEGYSVSREKKERFSLILESASTNQTSMYLCASSETMASYEQYFGPGTRLTVT.

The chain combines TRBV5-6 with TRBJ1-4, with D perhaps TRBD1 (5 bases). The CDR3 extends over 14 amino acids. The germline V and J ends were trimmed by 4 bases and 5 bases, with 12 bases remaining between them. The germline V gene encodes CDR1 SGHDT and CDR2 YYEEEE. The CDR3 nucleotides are TGTGCCAGCAGCATAAGACAGTCAAATGAAAAACTGTTTTTT. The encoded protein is CASSIRQSNEKLFF.